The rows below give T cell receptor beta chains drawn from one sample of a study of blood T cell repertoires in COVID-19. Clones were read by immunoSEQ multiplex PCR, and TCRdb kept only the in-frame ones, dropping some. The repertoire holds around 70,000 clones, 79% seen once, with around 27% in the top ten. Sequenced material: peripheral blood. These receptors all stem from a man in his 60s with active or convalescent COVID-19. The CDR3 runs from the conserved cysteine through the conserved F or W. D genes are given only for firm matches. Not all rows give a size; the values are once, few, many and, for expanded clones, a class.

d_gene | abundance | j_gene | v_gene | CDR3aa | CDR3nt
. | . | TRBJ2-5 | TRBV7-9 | CAWGGGTTGGETQYF | TGTGCCTGGGGGGGAGGGACAACCGGTGGAGAGACCCAGTACTTC
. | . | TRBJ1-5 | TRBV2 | CASTPQGYSNQPQHF | TGTGCCAGCACTCCTCAGGGATATAGCAATCAGCCCCAGCATTTT
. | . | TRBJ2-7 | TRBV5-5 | CASSKLTGITYEQYF | TGTGCCAGCAGCAAATTAACAGGGATAACCTACGAGCAGTACTTC
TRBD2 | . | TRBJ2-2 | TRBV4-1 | CASSQPKDSLRRGRMFF | TGCGCCAGCAGCCAACCGAAGGACTCCCTTCGGCGCGGGAGGATGTTTTTT
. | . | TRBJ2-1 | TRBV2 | CASSRLGPYNEQFF | TGTGCCAGCAGTAGACTAGGGCCCTACAATGAGCAGTTCTTC
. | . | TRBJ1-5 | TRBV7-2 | CASSLPGNQPQHF | TGTGCCAGCAGCTTACCAGGCAATCAGCCCCAGCATTTT
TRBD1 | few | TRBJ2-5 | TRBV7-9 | CASSRLTGSETQYF | TGTGCCAGCAGCCGCTTGACAGGGTCAGAGACCCAGTACTTC
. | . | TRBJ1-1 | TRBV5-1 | CASNQGNRETEAFF | TGCGCCAGCAACCAGGGAAATCGTGAAACTGAAGCTTTCTTT
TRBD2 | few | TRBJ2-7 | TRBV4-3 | CASSQAGGNRNEQYF | TGCGCCAGCAGCCAAGCGGGGGGAAACAGAAACGAGCAGTACTTC
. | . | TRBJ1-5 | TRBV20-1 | CSASLPQGSNQPQHF | TGCAGTGCTAGTTTGCCACAGGGTAGCAATCAGCCCCAGCATTTT
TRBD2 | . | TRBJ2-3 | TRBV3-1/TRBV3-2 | CASSQDGLAGGVDTQYF | TGTGCCAGCAGCCAAGATGGACTAGCGGGGGGTGTAGATACGCAGTATTTT
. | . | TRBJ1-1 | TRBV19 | CASRTAGGSTEAFF | TGTGCCAGTAGGACGGCCGGGGGTTCGACTGAAGCTTTCTTT
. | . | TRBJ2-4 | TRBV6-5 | CASLGGGLRYIQYF | TGTGCCAGCTTAGGGGGTGGGTTGAGGTACATTCAGTACTTC
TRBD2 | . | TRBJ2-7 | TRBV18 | CASSPERGGNEQYF | TGTGCCAGCTCACCGGAACGCGGGGGGAATGAGCAGTACTTC
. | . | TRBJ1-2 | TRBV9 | CASSVGGANPSGYTF | TGTGCCAGCAGCGTGGGGGGGGCTAACCCCAGTGGCTACACCTTC
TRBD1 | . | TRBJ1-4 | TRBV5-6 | CASNRGVEKLFF | TGTGCCAGCAACAGGGGAGTCGAAAAACTGTTTTTT
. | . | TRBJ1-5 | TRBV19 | CASSIDVNQPQHF | TGTGCCAGTAGTATAGACGTGAATCAGCCCCAGCATTTT
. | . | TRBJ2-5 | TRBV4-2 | CASSQGAGYRETQYF | TGTGCCAGCAGCCAAGGGGCGGGCTACCGGGAGACCCAGTACTTC
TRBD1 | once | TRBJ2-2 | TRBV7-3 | CASSQSPDRANTGELFF | TGTGCCAGCAGCCAATCCCCTGACAGGGCGAACACCGGGGAGCTGTTTTTT
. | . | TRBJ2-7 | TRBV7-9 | CASSLGRGEQYF | TGTGCCAGCAGCTTAGGTAGGGGCGAGCAGTACTTC
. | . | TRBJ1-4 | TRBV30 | CAWSGLGLNEKLFF | TGTGCCTGGAGTGGTCTGGGACTGAATGAAAAACTGTTTTTT
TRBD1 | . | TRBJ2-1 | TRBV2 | CASSFLGQGGDEQFF | TGTGCCAGCAGCTTTCTTGGACAGGGAGGCGATGAGCAGTTCTTC
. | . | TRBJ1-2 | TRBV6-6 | CASSYLGAQDGYTF | TGTGCCAGCAGTTACCTGGGGGCGCAGGATGGCTACACCTTC
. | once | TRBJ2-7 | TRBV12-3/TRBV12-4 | CASSPDSYEQYF | TGTGCCAGCAGTCCGGACAGCTACGAGCAGTACTTC
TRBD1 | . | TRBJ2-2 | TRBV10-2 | CASSESRTGSELFF | TGCGCCAGCAGTGAGTCGAGGACAGGGTCGGAGCTGTTTTTT
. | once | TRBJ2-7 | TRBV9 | CASSAQWANSYEQYF | TGTGCCAGCAGCGCCCAGTGGGCCAACTCCTACGAGCAGTACTTC
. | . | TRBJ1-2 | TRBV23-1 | CASSQSLAVPYNGYTF | TGCGCCAGCAGTCAATCTTTGGCGGTCCCCTATAATGGCTACACCTTC
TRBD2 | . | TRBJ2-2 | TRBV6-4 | CASRREAFTGELFF | TGTGCCAGTCGCCGGGAGGCTTTCACCGGGGAGCTGTTTTTT
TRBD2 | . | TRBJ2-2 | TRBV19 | CATSGRGLNTGELFF | TGTGCCACCTCGGGGAGGGGTCTTAACACCGGGGAGCTGTTTTTT
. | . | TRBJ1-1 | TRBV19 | CASSMERGSTEAFF | TGTGCCAGTAGTATGGAAAGGGGTAGCACTGAAGCTTTCTTT